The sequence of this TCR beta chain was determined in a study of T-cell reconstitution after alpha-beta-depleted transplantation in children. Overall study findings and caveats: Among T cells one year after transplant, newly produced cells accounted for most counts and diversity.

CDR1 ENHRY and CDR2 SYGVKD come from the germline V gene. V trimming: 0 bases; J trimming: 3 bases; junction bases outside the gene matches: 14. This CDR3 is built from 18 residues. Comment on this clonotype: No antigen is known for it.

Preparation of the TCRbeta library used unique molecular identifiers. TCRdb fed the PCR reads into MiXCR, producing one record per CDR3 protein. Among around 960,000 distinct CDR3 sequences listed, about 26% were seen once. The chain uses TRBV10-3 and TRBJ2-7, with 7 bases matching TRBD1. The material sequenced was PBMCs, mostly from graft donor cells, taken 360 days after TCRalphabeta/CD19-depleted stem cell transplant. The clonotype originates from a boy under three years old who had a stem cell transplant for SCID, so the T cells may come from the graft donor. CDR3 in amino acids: CAISESRQGPSKLYEQYF. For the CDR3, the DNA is TGTGCCATCAGTGAGTCTCGACAGGGTCCAAGCAAACTCTACGAGCAGTACTTC.